This T cell receptor (beta chain) was found in a study of vaccination and CD4 T cells after COVID-19. Study at large: Timing of post-vaccine sample collection was a median about 72 days after dose two, with a range of 14 to 241. Stimulation of the cells used overlapping spike peptide pools from SARS-CoV-2 and from the common cold coronaviruses HCoV-NL63, HCoV-OC43 and HCoV-229E.

Treatment meaning: roughly 10-day PBMC culture with coronavirus spike peptide pools or control peptides (ViraFEST assay). Antigen-specific T cell expansion with peptide pools preceded TCR sequencing in the ViraFEST approach. Recorded positive PCR dates fall between March and December 2020, preceding US Alpha, Beta and Delta variants. This clonotype has more than one count but fewer than ten. The antigen is not known. Germline V gives CDR1 LGHDT, CDR2 YNNKEL (reference sequence). Trimming left V 0 bases short and J 7 bases short, with 18 bases between. This CDR3 region has 17 residues. Cultured CD4+ T cell DNA was sequenced using the Oncomine TCR Beta short-read assay. TCRdb fed the PCR reads into MiXCR, producing one record per CDR3 protein. This sample yields roughly 3,800 distinct CDR3 sequences, of which approximately 18% are seen a single time; 27% belongs to the top ten.

The chain links TRBV3-1 to TRBJ2-2; tentatively, D is TRBD1 or TRBD2 (7 bases each). The TCR originated in a human donor who had recovered from COVID-19. The specimen was CD4+ T cells from blood, cultured in vitro. The CDR3 bases are TGTGCCAGCAGCCAAGATCGGGGCAGGGGGGGAGACGGGGAGCTGTTTTTT. Amino acid sequence: CASSQDRGRGGDGELFF.